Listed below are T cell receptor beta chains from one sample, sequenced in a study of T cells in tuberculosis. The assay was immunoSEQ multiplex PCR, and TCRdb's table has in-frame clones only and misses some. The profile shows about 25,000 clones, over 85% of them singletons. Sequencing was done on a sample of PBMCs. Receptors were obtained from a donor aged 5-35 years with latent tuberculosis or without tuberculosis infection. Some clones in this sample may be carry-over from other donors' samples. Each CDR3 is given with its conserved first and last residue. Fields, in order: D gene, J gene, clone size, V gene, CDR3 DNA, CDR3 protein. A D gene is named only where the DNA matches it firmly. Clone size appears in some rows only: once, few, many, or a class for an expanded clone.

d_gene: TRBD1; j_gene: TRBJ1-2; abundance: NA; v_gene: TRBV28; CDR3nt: TGTGCCAGCAGTCCGGGACAGGGAAGCTATGGCTACACCTTC; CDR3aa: CASSPGQGSYGYTF
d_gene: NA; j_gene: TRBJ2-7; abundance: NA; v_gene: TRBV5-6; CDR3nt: TGTGCCAGCAGCTTGGGACAGTCCTACGAGCAGTACTTC; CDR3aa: CASSLGQSYEQYF
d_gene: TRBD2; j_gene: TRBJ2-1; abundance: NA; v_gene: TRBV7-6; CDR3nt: TGTGCCAGCAGCCCTACTAGCGGGGGGGCGCATGAGCAGTTCTTC; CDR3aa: CASSPTSGGAHEQFF
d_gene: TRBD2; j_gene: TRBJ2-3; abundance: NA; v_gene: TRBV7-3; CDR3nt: TGTGCCAGCACACCCGCGGGGGGGGATACGCAGTATTTT; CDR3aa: CASTPAGGDTQYF
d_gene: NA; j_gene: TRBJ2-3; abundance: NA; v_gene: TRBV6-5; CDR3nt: TGTGCGACCGGCCGGGGTCACACAGATACGCAGTATTTT; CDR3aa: CATGRGHTDTQYF
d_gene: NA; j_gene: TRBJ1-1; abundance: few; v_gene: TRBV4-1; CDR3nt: TGCGCCAGCAGCCTTATGACAGGGAACACTGAAGCTTTCTTT; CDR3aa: CASSLMTGNTEAFF
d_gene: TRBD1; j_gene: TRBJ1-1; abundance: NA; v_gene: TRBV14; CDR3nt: TGTGCCAGCAGCCCGAGACAGGGGAACACTGAAGCTTTCTTT; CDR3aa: CASSPRQGNTEAFF
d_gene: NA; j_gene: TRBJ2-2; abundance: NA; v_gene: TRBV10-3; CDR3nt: TGTGCCATCAGTGAGTCGAGACCTGGAGGGGGCTCCGGGGAGCTGTTTTTT; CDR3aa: CAISESRPGGGSGELFF
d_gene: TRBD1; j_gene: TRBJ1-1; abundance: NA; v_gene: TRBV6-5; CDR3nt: TGTGCCAGCAGCCTCGTTGGGACAGGGGGCACTGAAGCTTTCTTT; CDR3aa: CASSLVGTGGTEAFF
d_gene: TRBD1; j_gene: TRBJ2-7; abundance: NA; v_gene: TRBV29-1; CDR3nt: TGCAGCGTTCTAGGGCAGGGGGATTACGAGCAGTACTTC; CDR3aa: CSVLGQGDYEQYF
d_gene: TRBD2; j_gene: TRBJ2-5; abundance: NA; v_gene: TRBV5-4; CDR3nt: TGTGCCAGCAGCTTGGTTTTAGCGGGAAAAGAGACCCAGTACTTC; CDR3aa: CASSLVLAGKETQYF
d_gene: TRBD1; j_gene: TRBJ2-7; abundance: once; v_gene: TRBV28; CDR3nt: TGTGCCAGCAGTCCGCCGGACAGGGGCTACGAGCAGTACTTC; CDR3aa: CASSPPDRGYEQYF
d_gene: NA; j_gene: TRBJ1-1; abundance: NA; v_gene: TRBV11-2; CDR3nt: TGTGCCAGCAGCTTAGGAGGGATTGAAGCTTTCTTT; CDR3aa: CASSLGGIEAFF
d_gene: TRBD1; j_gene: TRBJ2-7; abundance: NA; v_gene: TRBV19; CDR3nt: TGTGCCAGTAGTATCCCACAGGGGTACGAGCAGTACTTC; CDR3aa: CASSIPQGYEQYF
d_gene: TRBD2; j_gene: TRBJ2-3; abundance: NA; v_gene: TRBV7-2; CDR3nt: TGTGCCAGCAGGGGAACGGGGGGGTCGACCACAGATACGCAGTATTTT; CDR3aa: CASRGTGGSTTDTQYF
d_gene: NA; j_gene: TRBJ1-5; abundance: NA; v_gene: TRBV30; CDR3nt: TGTGCCTGGAGCCCCCGTCTCTTTTCAGGGTCGATCAATCAGCCCCAGCATTTT; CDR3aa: CAWSPRLFSGSINQPQHF
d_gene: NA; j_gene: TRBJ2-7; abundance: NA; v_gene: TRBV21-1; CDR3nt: TGTGCCAGCAGCAACGGAACGGGACAGCGGAATTACGAGCAGTACTTC; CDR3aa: CASSNGTGQRNYEQYF
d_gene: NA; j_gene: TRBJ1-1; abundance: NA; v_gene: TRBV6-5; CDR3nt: TGTGCCAGCAGTTACTCGAGGCCAGGGGTGACGACTGAAGCTTTCTTT; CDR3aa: CASSYSRPGVTTEAFF
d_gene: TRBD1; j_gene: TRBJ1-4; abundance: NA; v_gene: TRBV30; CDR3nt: TGTGCCTGGAGTGGGCGACAGGGGGAAAAACTGTTTTTT; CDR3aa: CAWSGRQGEKLFF
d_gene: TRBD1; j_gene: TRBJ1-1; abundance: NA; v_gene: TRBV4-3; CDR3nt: TGCGCCAGCAGCCAAGCCCCCGGGACAGGGGGCACTGAAGCTTTCTTT; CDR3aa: CASSQAPGTGGTEAFF
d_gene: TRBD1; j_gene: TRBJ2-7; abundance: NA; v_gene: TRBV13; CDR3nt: TGTGCCAGCAGCCCGCGAAGCCTCACCGGGACAGGGAACGAGCAGTACTTC; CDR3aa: CASSPRSLTGTGNEQYF
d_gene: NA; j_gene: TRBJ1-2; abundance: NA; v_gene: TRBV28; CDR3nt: TGTGCCAGCCGACTCCGTTTGGGGGGGGGTGGCTACACCTTC; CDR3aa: CASRLRLGGGGYTF
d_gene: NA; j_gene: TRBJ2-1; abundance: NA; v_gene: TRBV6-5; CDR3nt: TGTGCCAGCAACGTGGGCAGGCCCTCCTACAATGAGCAGTTCTTC; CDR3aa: CASNVGRPSYNEQFF
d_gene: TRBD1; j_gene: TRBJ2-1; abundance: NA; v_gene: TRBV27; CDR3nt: TGTGCCAGCAGTTCACCGGGACAGGGGGCGTATCCTTACAATGAGCAGTTCTTC; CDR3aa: CASSSPGQGAYPYNEQFF
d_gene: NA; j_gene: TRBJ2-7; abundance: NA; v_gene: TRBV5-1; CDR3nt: TGCGCCAGCAGCTTGGGGTCTACCTTTACCTACGAGCAGTACTTC; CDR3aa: CASSLGSTFTYEQYF
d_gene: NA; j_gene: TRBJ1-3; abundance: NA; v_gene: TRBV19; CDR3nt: TGTGCCAGTAGTCCCCGCGACTTAACTGGAAACACCATATATTTT; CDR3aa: CASSPRDLTGNTIYF
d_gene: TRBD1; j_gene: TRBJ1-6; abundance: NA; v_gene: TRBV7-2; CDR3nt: TGTGCCAGCAGCTTAGGTAGGACAGGGCTGATTAATTCACCCCTCCACTTT; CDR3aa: CASSLGRTGLINSPLHF
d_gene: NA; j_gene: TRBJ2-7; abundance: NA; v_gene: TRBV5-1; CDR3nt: TGCGCCAGCAGCTTGGTGGGGGCGCGCGAGCAGTACTTC; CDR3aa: CASSLVGAREQYF
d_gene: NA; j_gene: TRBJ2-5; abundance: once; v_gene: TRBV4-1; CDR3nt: TGCGCCAGCAGCCTCCGTTCAGGGTCAGAGACCCAGTACTTC; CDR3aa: CASSLRSGSETQYF
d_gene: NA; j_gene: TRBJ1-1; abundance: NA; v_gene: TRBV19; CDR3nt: TGTGCCAGTAGTAATCGGGCTGAAGCTTTCTTT; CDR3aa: CASSNRAEAFF
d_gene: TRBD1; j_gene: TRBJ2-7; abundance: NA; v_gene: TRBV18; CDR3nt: TGTGCCAGCTCACCGTCTGGCCTGACAGGGGTGGGGGAGCAGTACTTC; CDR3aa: CASSPSGLTGVGEQYF
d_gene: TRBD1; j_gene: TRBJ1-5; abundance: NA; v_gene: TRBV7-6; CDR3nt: TGTGCCAGCAGCTTATACAGGGGCCAGCCCCAGCATTTT; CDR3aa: CASSLYRGQPQHF
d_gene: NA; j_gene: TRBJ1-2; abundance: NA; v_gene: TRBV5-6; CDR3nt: TGTGCCAGCAGTTGGGCGACAGAACACTATGGCTACACCTTC; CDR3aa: CASSWATEHYGYTF
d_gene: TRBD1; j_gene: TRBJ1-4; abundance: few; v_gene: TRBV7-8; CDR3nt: TGTGCCAGCAGCTTAGGAGAGCCGGGACAGGGTTTACTGTTTTTT; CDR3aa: CASSLGEPGQGLLFF
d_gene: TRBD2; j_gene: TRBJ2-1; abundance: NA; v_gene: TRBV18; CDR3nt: TGTGCCAGCTCACGGGGAACAGCGGGAGGGCCCACTGAGCAGTTCTTC; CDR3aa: CASSRGTAGGPTEQFF
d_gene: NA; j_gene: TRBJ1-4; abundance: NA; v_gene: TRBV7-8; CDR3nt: TGTGCCAGCAGCCCCGGTACAACTAATGAAAAACTGTTTTTT; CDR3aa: CASSPGTTNEKLFF
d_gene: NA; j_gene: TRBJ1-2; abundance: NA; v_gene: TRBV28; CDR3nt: TGTGCCTCCAGATCTCGGGGGATGGGTAACTATGGCTACACCTTC; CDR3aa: CASRSRGMGNYGYTF
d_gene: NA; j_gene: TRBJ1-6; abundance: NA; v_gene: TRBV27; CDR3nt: TGTGCCAGCAGCAGGACAGTCCTTTCACCCCTCCACTTT; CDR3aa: CASSRTVLSPLHF
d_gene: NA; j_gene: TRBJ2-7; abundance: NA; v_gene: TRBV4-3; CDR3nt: TGCGCCAGCAGCCAAGATTCCAGCGGTCCCTACGAGCAGTACTTC; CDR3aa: CASSQDSSGPYEQYF
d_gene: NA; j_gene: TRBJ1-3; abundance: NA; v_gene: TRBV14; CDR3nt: TGTGCCAGCAGCCAAGTCAGACAGCCTGGAAACACCATATATTTT; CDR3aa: CASSQVRQPGNTIYF
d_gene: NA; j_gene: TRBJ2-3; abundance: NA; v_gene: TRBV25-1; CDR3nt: TGTGCCAGCAGTGAATACGCAGATACGCAGTATTTT; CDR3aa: CASSEYADTQYF
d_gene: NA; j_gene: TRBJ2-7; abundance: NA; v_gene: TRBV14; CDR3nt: TGTGCCAGCAGCCTCGGACTACTCTACGAGCAGTACTTC; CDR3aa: CASSLGLLYEQYF
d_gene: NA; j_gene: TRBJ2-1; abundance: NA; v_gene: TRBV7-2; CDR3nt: TGTGCCAGCAGCCTCATGTCCTACTACAATGAGCAGTTCTTC; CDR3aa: CASSLMSYYNEQFF
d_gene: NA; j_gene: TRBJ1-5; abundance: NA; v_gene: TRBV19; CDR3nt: TGTGCCAGTAGTACCCCATCGGGACTCTCGAGCAATCAGCCCCAGCATTTT; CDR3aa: CASSTPSGLSSNQPQHF
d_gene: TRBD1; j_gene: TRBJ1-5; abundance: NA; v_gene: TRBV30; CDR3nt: TGTGCCTGGGCTGGACAGGGGGTAGAACCCCAGCATTTT; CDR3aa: CAWAGQGVEPQHF
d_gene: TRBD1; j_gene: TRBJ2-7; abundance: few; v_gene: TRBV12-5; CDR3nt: TGTGCTAGTGGTTTGGTACCCCTCGGGATGCGGACAGGCGGTAACGAGCAGTACTTC; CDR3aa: CASGLVPLGMRTGGNEQYF
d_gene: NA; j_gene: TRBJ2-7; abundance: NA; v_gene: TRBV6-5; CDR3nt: TGTGCCAGCAGTTACTCTCCCGAAAACGAGCAGTACTTC; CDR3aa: CASSYSPENEQYF
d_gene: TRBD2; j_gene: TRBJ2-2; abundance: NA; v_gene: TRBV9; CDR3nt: TGTGCCAGCAGCGTAGCTTTGAGGGGAGGGTCCACCGGGGAGCTGTTTTTT; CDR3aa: CASSVALRGGSTGELFF
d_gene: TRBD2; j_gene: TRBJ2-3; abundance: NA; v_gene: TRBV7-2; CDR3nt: TGTGCCAGCAGCTCACCCCGCGGGGGGGCGGCAGATACGCAGTATTTT; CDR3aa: CASSSPRGGAADTQYF
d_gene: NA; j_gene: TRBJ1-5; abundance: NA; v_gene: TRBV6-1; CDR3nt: TGTGCCAGCAGTCGCACAGGAACGAGTCAGCCCCAGCATTTT; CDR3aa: CASSRTGTSQPQHF
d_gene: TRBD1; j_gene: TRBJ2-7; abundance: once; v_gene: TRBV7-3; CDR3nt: TGTGCCAGCAGCCCTACCGGGACAGGGCTTTACGAGCAGTACTTC; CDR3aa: CASSPTGTGLYEQYF
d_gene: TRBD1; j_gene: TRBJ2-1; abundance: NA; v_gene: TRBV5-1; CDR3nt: TGCGCCAGCAGCTCAGGGGGCGCACACAATGAGCAGTTCTTC; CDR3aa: CASSSGGAHNEQFF
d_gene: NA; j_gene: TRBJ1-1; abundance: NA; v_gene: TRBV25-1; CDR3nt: TGTGCCAGCAGTGCTCGGGAGATCGACACTGAAGCTTTCTTT; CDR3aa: CASSAREIDTEAFF
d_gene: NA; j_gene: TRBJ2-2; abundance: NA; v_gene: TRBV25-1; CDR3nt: TGTGCCAGCAGGACTGGGGGGACGGCGAACACCGGGGAGCTGTTTTTT; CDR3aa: CASRTGGTANTGELFF
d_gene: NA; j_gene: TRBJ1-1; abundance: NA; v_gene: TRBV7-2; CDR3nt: TGTGCCAGCAGCTGGAATGGGCGAAGGAACACTGAAGCTTTCTTT; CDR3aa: CASSWNGRRNTEAFF
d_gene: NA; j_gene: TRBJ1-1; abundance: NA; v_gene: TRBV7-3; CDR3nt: TGTGCCAGCAGCCTCCTGGGGGGGAGCACTGAAGCTTTCTTT; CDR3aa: CASSLLGGSTEAFF
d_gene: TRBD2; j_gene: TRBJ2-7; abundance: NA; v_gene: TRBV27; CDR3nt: TGTGCCAGCAGTCTCGGGACTAGCGGGAGCTACGAGCAGTACTTC; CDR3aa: CASSLGTSGSYEQYF
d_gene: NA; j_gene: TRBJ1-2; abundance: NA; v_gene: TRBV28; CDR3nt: TGTGCCAGCAGTTTAAGGGAGGACTATGGCTACACCTTC; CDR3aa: CASSLREDYGYTF
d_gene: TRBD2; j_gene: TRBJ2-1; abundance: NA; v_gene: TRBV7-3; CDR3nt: TGTGCCAGCAGCTTACGAGCGGGAGACATAAATGAGCAGTTCTTC; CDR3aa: CASSLRAGDINEQFF
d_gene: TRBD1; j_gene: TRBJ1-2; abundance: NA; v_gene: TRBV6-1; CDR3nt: TGTGCCAGCAGTGAAGCTTTCCGGGGATGGACAGGGAACTATGGCTACACCTTC; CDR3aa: CASSEAFRGWTGNYGYTF